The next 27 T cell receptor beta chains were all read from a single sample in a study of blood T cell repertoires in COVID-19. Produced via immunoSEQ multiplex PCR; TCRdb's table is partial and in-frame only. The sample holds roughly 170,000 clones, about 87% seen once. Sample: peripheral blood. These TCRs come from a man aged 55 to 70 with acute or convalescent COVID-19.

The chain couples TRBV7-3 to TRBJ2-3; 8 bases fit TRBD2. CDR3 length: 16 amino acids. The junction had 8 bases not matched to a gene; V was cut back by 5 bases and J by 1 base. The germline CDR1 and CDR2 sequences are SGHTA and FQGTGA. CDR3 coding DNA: TGTGCCAGCAGCCGATGGTCAGCGGGGGGCACAGATACGCAGTATTTT. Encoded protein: CASSRWSAGGTDTQYF.

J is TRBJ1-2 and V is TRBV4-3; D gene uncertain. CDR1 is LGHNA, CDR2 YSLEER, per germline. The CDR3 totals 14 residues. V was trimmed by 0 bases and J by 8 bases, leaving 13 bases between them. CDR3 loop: CASSQELYVLGYTF. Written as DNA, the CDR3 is TGCGCCAGCAGCCAAGAACTTTACGTTCTGGGCTACACCTTC.

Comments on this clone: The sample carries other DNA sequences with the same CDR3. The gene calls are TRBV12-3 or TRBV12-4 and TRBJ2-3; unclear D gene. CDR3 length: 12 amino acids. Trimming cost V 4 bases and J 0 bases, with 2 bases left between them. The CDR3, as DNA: TGTGCCAGCAGTTCTAGCACAGATACGCAGTATTTT. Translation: CASSSSTDTQYF.

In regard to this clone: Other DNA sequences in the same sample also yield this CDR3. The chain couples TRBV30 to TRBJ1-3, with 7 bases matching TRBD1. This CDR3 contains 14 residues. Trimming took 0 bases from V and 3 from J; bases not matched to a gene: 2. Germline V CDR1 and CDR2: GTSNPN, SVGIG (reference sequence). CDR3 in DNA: TGTGCCTGGAGTGTAGGGACAGTTGGAAACACCATATATTTT. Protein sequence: CAWSVGTVGNTIYF.

The CDR3: CAIGPRGDTEAFF. In DNA, the CDR3 is TGTGCCATCGGCCCCAGGGGGGACACTGAAGCTTTCTTT. V gene TRBV10-3 combines with J gene TRBJ1-1, with 7 bases matching TRBD1. Germline CDR1 ENHRY, CDR2 SYGVKD. CDR3 length: 13 residues. The V gene end was trimmed by 8 bases and the J gene end by 3 bases; junction bases not matched to a gene: 6.

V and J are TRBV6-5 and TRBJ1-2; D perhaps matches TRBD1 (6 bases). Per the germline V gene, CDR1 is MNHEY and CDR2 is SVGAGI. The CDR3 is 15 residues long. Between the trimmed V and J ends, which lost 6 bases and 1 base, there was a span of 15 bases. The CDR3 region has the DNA TGTGCCAGCAGCCCCGGGACACCCGTTAACTATGGCTACACCTTC. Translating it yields CASSPGTPVNYGYTF.

The CDR3, as DNA: TGTGCCAGCACGATAGGAGACCGCTCCTACGAGCAGTACTTC. It codes for CASTIGDRSYEQYF. The rearrangement joins TRBV6-5 to TRBJ2-7, with D unresolved. This CDR3 is 14 amino acids long. V was clipped by 7 bases and J by 0 bases, with 13 bases between them. Germline assignment: CDR1 MNHEY and CDR2 SVGAGI.

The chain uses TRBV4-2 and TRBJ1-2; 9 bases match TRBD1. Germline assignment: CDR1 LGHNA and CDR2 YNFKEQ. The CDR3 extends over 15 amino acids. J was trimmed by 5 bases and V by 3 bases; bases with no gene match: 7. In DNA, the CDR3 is TGTGCCAGCAGCCAGGGGGGACAGGGAGAATATGGCTACACCTTC. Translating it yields CASSQGGQGEYGYTF.

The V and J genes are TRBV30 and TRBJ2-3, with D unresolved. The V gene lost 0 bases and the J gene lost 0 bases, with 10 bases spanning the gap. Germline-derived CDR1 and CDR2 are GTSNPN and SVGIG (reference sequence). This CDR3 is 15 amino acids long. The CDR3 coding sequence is TGTGCCTGGAGTGTCGGAGATACTAGCACAGATACGCAGTATTTT. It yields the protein CAWSVGDTSTDTQYF.

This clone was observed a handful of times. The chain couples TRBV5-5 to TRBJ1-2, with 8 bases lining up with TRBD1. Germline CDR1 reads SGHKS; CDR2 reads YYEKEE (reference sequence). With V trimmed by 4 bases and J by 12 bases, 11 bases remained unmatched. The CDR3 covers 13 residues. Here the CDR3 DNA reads TGTGCCAGCAGCCACATGCCGGGACAGGAGCACACCTTC. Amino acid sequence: CASSHMPGQEHTF.

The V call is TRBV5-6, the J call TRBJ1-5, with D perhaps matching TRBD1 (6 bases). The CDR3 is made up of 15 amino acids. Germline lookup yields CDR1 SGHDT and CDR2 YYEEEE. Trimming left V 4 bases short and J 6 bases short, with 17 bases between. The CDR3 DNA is TGTGCCAGCAGCGCGCTAGACAGGCTCGGTCAGCCCCAGCATTTT. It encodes CASSALDRLGQPQHF.

The DNA for the CDR3 is TGTGCCAGCCTAACGACAGGGGGCAGGAGCAATCAGCCCCAGCATTTT. Translated: CASLTTGGRSNQPQHF. This rearrangement joins TRBV19 to TRBJ1-5; 10 bases are shared with TRBD1. The V gene end was trimmed by 9 bases and the J gene end by 1 base; junction bases not matched to a gene: 9. There are 16 residues in the CDR3. The germline gives CDR1 LNHDA, CDR2 SQIVND (reference sequence).

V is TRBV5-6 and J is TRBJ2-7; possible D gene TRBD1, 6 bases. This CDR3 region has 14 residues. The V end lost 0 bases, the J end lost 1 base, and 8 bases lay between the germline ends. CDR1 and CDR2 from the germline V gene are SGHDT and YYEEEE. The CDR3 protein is CASSLVGQSYEQYF. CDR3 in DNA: TGTGCCAGCAGCTTGGTCGGACAGTCCTACGAGCAGTACTTC.

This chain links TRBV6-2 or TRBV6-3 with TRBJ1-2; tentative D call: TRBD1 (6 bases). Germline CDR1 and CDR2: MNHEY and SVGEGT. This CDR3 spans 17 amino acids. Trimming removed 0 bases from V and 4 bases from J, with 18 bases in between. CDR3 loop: CASSYSFPGHSGYGYTF. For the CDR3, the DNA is TGTGCCAGCAGTTACTCGTTTCCGGGACACTCTGGCTATGGCTACACCTTC.

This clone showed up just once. CDR3: CASSLTRSSGNTIYF. The CDR3 DNA is TGTGCCAGCAGCCTGACCCGGAGCTCTGGAAACACCATATATTTT. This sequence joins TRBV11-3 and TRBJ1-3; D is undetermined. This CDR3 is 15 amino acids long. V was pared by 5 bases and J by 0 bases, with 11 bases between. The germline CDR1 and CDR2 sequences are SGHNT and YENEEA.

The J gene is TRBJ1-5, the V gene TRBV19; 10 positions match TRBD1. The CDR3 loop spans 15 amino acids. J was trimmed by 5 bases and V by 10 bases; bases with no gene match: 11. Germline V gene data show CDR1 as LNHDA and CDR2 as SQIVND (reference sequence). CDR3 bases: TGTGCCATTTCGGACAGGGGGGGAGCTGATCAGCCCCAGCATTTT. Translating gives CAISDRGGADQPQHF.

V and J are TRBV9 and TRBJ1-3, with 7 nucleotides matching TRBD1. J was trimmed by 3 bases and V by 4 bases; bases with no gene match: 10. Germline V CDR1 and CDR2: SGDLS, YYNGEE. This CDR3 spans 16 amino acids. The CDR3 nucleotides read TGTGCCAGCAGCCCCCGACAGGGCAAATTTGGAAACACCATATATTTT. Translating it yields CASSPRQGKFGNTIYF.

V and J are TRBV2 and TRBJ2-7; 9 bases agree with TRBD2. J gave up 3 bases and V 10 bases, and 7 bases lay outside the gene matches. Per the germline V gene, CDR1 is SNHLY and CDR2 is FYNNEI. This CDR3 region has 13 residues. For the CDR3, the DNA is TGTGCCACCAAGCGGGAGGCCCTCTACGAGCAGTACTTC. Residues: CATKREALYEQYF. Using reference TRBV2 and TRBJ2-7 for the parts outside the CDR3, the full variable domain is EPEVTQTPSHQVTQMGQEVILRCVPISNHLYFYWYRQILGQKVEFLVSFYNNEISEKSEIFDDQFSVERPDGSNFTLKIRSTKLEDSAMYFCATKREALYEQYFGPGTRLTVT.

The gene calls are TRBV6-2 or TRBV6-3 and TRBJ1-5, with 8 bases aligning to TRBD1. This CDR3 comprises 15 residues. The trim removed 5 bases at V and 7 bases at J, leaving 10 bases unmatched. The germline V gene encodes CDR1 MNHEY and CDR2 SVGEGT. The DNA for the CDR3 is TGTGCCAGCAGTCTCACAGGGGGGCACGGGCAGCCCCAGCATTTT. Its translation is CASSLTGGHGQPQHF.

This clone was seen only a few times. This CDR3 reads CASSLSGDTDTQYF. The DNA for the CDR3 is TGTGCCAGCAGCCTTAGCGGGGACACAGATACGCAGTATTTT. The gene calls are TRBV6-5 and TRBJ2-3; TRBD2 matches 8 bases. J lost 2 bases, V lost 6 bases, and 4 bases had no gene match. The CDR3 has 14 residues. CDR1 is MNHEY, CDR2 SVGAGI, per germline.

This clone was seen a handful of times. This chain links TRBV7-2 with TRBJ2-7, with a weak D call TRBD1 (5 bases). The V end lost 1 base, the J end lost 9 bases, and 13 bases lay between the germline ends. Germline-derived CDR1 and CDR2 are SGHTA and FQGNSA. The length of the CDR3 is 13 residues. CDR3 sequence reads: CASSLGARDLQYF. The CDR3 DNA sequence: TGTGCCAGCAGCTTAGGAGCCAGGGATTTGCAGTACTTC.

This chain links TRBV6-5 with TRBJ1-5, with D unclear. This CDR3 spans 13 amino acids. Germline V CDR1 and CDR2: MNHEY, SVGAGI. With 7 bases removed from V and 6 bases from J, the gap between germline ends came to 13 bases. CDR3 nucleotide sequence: TGTGCCAGCATGTCGGGATTTCGTCAGCCCCAGCATTTT. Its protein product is CASMSGFRQPQHF.

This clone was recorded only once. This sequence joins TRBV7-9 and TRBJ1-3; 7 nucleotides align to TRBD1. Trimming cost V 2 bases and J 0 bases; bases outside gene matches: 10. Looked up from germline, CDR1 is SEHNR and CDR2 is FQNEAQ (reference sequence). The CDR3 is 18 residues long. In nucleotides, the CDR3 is TGTGCCAGCAGCTTACATGGACAGGCCTACATCTCTGGAAACACCATATATTTT. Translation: CASSLHGQAYISGNTIYF.

The CDR3 region has the DNA TGTGCCAGCAGTGAAGGGACTAGCAGTTACAATGAGCAGTTCTTC. This codes for CASSEGTSSYNEQFF. The chain is built from TRBV6-1 and TRBJ2-1; 8 bases align to TRBD2. The CDR3 loop spans 15 amino acids. Germline CDR1 reads MNHNS; CDR2 reads SASEGT. J lost 4 bases, V lost 1 base, and 3 bases had no gene match.

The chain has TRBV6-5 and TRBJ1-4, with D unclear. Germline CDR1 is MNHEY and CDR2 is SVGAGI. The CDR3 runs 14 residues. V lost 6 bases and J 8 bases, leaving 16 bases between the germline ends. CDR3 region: CASRPRQRREKLFF. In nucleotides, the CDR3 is TGTGCCAGCAGACCCCGCCAACGTCGGGAAAAACTGTTTTTT.

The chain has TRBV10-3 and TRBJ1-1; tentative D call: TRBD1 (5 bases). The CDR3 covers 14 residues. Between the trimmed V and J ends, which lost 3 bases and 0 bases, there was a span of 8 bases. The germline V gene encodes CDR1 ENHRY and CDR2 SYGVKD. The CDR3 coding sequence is TGTGCCATCAGTGAAGACAGACTGAACACTGAAGCTTTCTTT. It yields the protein CAISEDRLNTEAFF.

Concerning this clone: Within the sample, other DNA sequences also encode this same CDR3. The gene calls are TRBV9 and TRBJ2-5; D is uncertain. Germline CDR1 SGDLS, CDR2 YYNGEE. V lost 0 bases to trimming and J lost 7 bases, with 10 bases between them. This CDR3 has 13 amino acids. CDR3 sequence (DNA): TGTGCCAGCAGCGTAGACCCGTCGGGGACCCAGTACTTC. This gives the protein CASSVDPSGTQYF.